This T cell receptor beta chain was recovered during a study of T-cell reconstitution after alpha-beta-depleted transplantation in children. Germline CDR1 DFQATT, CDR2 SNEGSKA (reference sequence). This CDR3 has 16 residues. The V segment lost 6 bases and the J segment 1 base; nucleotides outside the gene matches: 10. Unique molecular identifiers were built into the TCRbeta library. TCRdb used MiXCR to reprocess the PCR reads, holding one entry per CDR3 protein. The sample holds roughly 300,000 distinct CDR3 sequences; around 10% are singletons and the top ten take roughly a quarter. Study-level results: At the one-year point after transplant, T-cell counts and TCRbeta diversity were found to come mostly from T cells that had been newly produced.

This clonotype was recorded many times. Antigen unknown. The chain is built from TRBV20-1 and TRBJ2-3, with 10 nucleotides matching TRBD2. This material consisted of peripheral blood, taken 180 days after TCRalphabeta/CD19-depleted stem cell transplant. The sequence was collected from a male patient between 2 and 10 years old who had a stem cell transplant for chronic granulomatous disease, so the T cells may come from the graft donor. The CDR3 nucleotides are TGCAGTGCCCCCCCAACTAGCGGGATTCGCACAGATACGCAGTATTTT. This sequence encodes CSAPPTSGIRTDTQYF.